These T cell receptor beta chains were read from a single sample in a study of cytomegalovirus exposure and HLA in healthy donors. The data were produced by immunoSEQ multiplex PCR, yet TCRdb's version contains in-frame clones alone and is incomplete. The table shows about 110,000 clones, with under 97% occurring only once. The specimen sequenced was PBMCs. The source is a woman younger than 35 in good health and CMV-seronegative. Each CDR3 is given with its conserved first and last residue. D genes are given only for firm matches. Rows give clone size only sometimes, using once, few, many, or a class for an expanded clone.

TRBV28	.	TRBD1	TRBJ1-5	CASGTGFQPQHF	TGTGCCAGTGGGACAGGGTTTCAGCCCCAGCATTTT
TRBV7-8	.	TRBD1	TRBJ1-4	CASSPPAGGPEKLFF	TGTGCCAGCAGCCCCCCGGCAGGGGGGCCTGAAAAACTGTTTTTT
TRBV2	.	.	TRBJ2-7	CATQDRSYEQYF	TGTGCCACCCAGGACAGATCCTACGAGCAGTACTTC
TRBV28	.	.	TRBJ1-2	CASSGRGRDYGYTF	TGTGCCAGCAGTGGGAGGGGACGGGACTATGGCTACACCTTC
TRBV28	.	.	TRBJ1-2	CASTRAANYGYTF	TGTGCCAGCACCCGAGCCGCTAACTATGGCTACACCTTC
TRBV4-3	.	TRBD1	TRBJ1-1	CASRKGMDRVTEAFF	TGCGCCAGCAGGAAAGGGATGGACAGGGTCACTGAAGCTTTCTTT
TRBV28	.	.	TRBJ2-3	CASSFSRGSGTDTQYF	TGTGCCAGCAGTTTTAGCAGGGGTAGTGGCACAGATACGCAGTATTTT
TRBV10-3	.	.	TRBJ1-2	CAIERDNRAGHGYTF	TGTGCCATCGAGCGAGACAATCGGGCGGGCCATGGCTACACCTTC
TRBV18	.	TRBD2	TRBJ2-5	CASSHTSVQETQYF	TGTGCCAGCTCACATACTAGCGTACAAGAGACCCAGTACTTC
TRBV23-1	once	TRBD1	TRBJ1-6	CASSQWSTGQCSSPLHF	TGCGCCAGCAGTCAATGGAGTACGGGACAGTGTAGTTCACCCCTCCACTTT
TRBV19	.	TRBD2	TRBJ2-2	CASSIDILAGGPNTGELFF	TGTGCCAGTAGTATAGATATCCTAGCGGGGGGGCCGAACACCGGGGAGCTGTTTTTT